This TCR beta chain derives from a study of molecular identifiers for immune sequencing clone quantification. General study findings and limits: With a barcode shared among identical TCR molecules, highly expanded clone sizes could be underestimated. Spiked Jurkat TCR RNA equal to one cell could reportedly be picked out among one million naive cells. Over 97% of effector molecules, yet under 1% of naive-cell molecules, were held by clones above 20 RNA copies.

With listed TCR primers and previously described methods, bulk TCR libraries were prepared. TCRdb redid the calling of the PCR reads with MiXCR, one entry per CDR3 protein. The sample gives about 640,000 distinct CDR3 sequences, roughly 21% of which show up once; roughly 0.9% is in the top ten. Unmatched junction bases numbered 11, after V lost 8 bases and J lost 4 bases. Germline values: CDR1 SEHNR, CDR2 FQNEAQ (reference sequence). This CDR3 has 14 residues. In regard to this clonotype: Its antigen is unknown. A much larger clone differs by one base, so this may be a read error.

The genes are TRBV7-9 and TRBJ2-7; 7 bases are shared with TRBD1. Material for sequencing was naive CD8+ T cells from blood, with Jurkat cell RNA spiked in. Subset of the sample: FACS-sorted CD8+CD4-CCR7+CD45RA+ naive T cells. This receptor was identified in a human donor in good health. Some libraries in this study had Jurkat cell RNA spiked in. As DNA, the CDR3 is TGTGCCAGCGGCTCCCGACAGGGTGGGTACGAGCAGTACTTC. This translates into CASGSRQGGYEQYF.